This T cell receptor (beta chain) appears in the sequencing data of a study of cytomegalovirus exposure and HLA in healthy donors. Here immunoSEQ multiplex PCR was the method, and the copy in TCRdb shows in-frame clones only, minus some. Among approximately 120,000 clones listed, approximately 94% were seen once. Germline V lookup: CDR1 MNHEY, CDR2 SVGAGI. V was trimmed by 4 bases and J by 4 bases, leaving 10 bases between them. This CDR3 has 13 residues. V usage is TRBV6-5 and J usage is TRBJ1-2; a weak D match, TRBD1 (6 bases). Material for sequencing was PBMCs. This receptor was taken from a woman aged 18-30 years in good health and CMV-seronegative. CDR3 region: CASSFGQSYGYTF. The CDR3 nucleotides read TGTGCCAGCAGTTTTGGACAGAGCTATGGCTACACCTTC.